This record concerns one T cell receptor beta chain sequence. The clone's antigen remains unknown. No much larger clone exists at a distance of one base, and base qualities are not known. Enrolling through a virtual design, the prospective study's participants ranged in age from roughly 18 to 89 years and lived across more than 20 United States geographic areas. In the prospective study, participants were assigned to cohorts based on the clinical history participants reported in a screening survey and a study questionnaire. Exposed participants had been in contact with someone with a PCR-confirmed or clinician-diagnosed COVID-19 case within 2 weeks of study entry. Each participant in the prospective study had whole blood, serum and a nasopharyngeal or oropharyngeal swab collected by mobile phlebotomists. Prospective study participants could optionally give additional blood draws and questionnaires over an approximately two-month period. Before DNA extraction, prospective study blood samples were shipped either frozen or at room temperature.

This sample is part of a study of blood T cell repertoires in COVID-19 (dated by TCRdb to the early 2020s). About the full investigation: Samples from collaborators originated in the United States, Italy and Spain and spanned both the acute and convalescent phases of COVID-19. The material from the prospective study consisted of cDNA or gDNA derived from T cells, B-cell-depleted T cells, or PBMCs. The dataset comprised deeply sampled blood TCRbeta repertoires from subjects exposed to, actively infected with, or recovered from COVID-19. The repertoires were made available in a free public database intended to serve as a resource for research on the immune response to SARS-CoV-2. The samples were drawn from the first 160 participants of the ongoing ImmuneRACE study and from 950 to 1,500 subjects provided by 6 global collaborators. A de-identified subject ID, COVID-19 status, age in years and sex were almost always included in the sample metadata. Where HLA class I and class II types were available, the types were taken from metadata supplied by the sample provider, not from assay-based typing. The paper's findings and limits, for the study overall: The quantity of clinical and demographic metadata differed by source and by participant and was supplied without curation.

CDR1 SEHNR and CDR2 FQNEAQ were looked up in the germline V gene (reference sequence). Trimming takes 5 bases off V and 5 bases off J; junction bases not matched to a gene: 5. The CDR3 spans 14 residues, from the cysteine through the phenylalanine. The read is trimmed to its CDR3 DNA, 42 bases read in frame from base 1. TCRbeta CDR3 regions were amplified from genomic DNA using the immunoSEQ Assay, a bias-controlled multiplex PCR. Per the authors' processing: The number of nucleated cells in each sample was estimated from the amplification of reference gene primers within the assay. Sequence reads were collapsed and filtered to measure the absolute abundance of every unique TCRbeta CDR3 rearrangement. For each sample, productive Simpson clonality was calculated by taking the square root of Simpson's diversity index across productive rearrangements. TCRdb's version of the immuneACCESS table is confined to in-frame rearrangements and falls short of the full clone set. An unresolved V gene accounts for under half of the shortfall where checked; the remainder is of unknown origin. That table supplies the V and J calls and clone size; D and trimming were determined from the DNA. Counted in this sample were roughly 250,000 clones; 70% to 90% of them appeared once. The ten largest clones capture about 0.95% of the sample.

This chain joins TRBV7-9 to TRBJ1-5, with TRBD1 matching 8 junction bases. The sequenced material came from PBMCs or T cells enriched from blood (not recorded which). The origin of this receptor is a man in his fifties or sixties who had been exposed to COVID-19. The CDR3 loop reads CASSLGQGDQPQHF. The sequenced DNA: TGTGCCAGCAGCCTTGGACAGGGCGATCAGCCCCAGCATTTT.